These T cell receptor beta chains were read from a single sample in a study of cytomegalovirus exposure and HLA in healthy donors. The assay was immunoSEQ multiplex PCR, and TCRdb's table has in-frame clones only and misses some. The sample holds 75,000 to 95,000 clones, around 66% seen once. Sequencing used PBMCs. These receptor sequences come from a man younger than 40 in good health and CMV-seronegative. Both conserved end residues are part of each CDR3. D genes are given only for firm matches. Only some rows state a clone size, as once, few, many or a class for expanded clones.

J gene	V gene	clone size	D gene	CDR3 protein	CDR3 DNA
TRBJ2-7	TRBV5-4	few	TRBD1	CASSFRTGDLDEQYF	TGTGCCAGCAGCTTCCGGACAGGGGATTTGGACGAGCAGTACTTC
TRBJ2-2	TRBV2	once	-	CASRTTPANTGELFF	TGTGCCAGCAGAACGACACCGGCGAACACCGGGGAGCTGTTTTTT
TRBJ2-7	TRBV4-1	-	TRBD2	CASSQDHHLSGRAGNEQYF	TGCGCCAGCAGCCAAGATCACCATCTTAGCGGGAGGGCCGGGAACGAGCAGTACTTC
TRBJ2-3	TRBV19	-	-	CASSSVSTDTQYF	TGTGCCAGTAGTTCAGTAAGCACAGATACGCAGTATTTT
TRBJ2-1	TRBV6-1	-	-	CASSPMGRLQFF	TGTGCCAGCAGTCCAATGGGGAGACTTCAGTTCTTC
TRBJ2-7	TRBV28	few	TRBD1	CASSFLQGAVYEQYF	TGTGCCAGCAGTTTCTTACAGGGGGCTGTCTACGAGCAGTACTTC
TRBJ2-1	TRBV9	-	TRBD2	CASSVWVAGGDNEQFF	TGTGCCAGCAGCGTGTGGGTAGCGGGGGGGGACAATGAGCAGTTCTTC
TRBJ1-3	TRBV12-5	-	-	CASGLDGGARGNTIYF	TGTGCTAGTGGTTTGGACGGTGGGGCGCGTGGAAACACCATATATTTT
TRBJ2-4	TRBV14	-	-	CASSQGQGWSKNIQYF	TGTGCCAGCAGCCAAGGGCAGGGTTGGTCCAAAAACATTCAGTACTTC
TRBJ2-5	TRBV12-5	-	-	CASGLTTSLVSLFETQYF	TGTGCTAGTGGTTTGACCACTAGCCTCGTATCATTATTCGAGACCCAGTACTTC
TRBJ2-2	TRBV2	-	-	CASSEGLGQVNTGELFF	TGTGCCAGCAGTGAAGGGTTGGGTCAGGTGAACACCGGGGAGCTGTTTTTT
TRBJ1-3	TRBV5-4	-	TRBD1	CASSWQGALQGNTIYF	TGTGCCAGCAGCTGGCAGGGGGCCCTCCAGGGAAACACCATATATTTT
TRBJ2-7	TRBV10-1	-	-	CASSSTQGSLSHEQYF	TGCGCCAGCAGTTCAACACAGGGCTCTTTAAGTCACGAGCAGTACTTC
TRBJ1-5	TRBV19	-	TRBD1	CASSLLPTGLGQPQHF	TGTGCCAGTAGCCTCCTACCGACAGGGCTCGGGCAGCCCCAGCATTTT
TRBJ2-3	TRBV7-9	-	TRBD2	CASSATSGRARDTQYF	TGTGCCAGCAGCGCTACTAGCGGGAGAGCCAGGGATACGCAGTATTTT
TRBJ2-7	TRBV5-4	-	-	CASSYTESYEQYF	TGTGCCAGCAGCTACACAGAGTCCTACGAGCAGTACTTC
TRBJ2-5	TRBV5-1	-	-	CASRDNQETQYF	TGCGCCAGCCGGGACAACCAAGAGACCCAGTACTTC
TRBJ2-2	TRBV6-5	-	-	CASSYSGHRGTGELFF	TGTGCCAGCAGTTACTCGGGGCATAGGGGGACCGGGGAGCTGTTTTTT
TRBJ1-3	TRBV6-1	-	-	CASSLKLESGNTIYF	TGTGCCAGCAGTCTTAAATTGGAGTCTGGAAACACCATATATTTT
TRBJ2-7	TRBV7-2	-	TRBD2	CASSSLGSGSYEQYF	TGTGCCAGCAGCTCCCTGGGTAGCGGGAGCTACGAGCAGTACTTC
TRBJ2-6	TRBV6-1	few	-	CASSAAGTSGANVLTF	TGTGCCAGCAGTGCCGCGGGTACCTCTGGGGCCAACGTCCTGACTTTC
TRBJ2-1	TRBV11-3	medium-sized	TRBD1	CASSSRDRGSYNEQFF	TGTGCCAGCAGCTCCCGCGACAGGGGCTCCTACAATGAGCAGTTCTTC
TRBJ2-6	TRBV4-2	-	TRBD2	CASSQEASGRAPWGANVLTF	TGTGCCAGCAGCCAAGAAGCTAGCGGGAGGGCCCCCTGGGGGGCCAACGTCCTGACTTTC
TRBJ2-7	TRBV30	-	-	CAYKGVNSYEQYF	TGTGCCTACAAAGGGGTGAACTCCTACGAGCAGTACTTC
TRBJ1-2	TRBV7-9	-	TRBD1	CSSSREQGLGNYGYTF	TGTTCCAGCAGCCGAGAACAGGGGTTAGGTAACTATGGCTACACCTTC
TRBJ2-7	TRBV7-9	few	-	CASSLVWGERVEYEQYF	TGTGCCAGCAGCTTAGTTTGGGGGGAAAGGGTTGAGTACGAGCAGTACTTC
TRBJ1-6	TRBV9	few	TRBD1	CASSVADRETSPLHF	TGTGCCAGCAGCGTAGCTGACAGGGAGACCTCACCCCTCCACTTT
TRBJ2-1	TRBV28	-	-	CASSTTGLGTHSYNEQFF	TGTGCCAGCAGCACTACCGGGCTCGGGACTCACTCCTACAATGAGCAGTTCTTC
TRBJ1-4	TRBV6-4	few	-	CASRVGGKLFF	TGTGCCAGCCGTGTCGGCGGAAAACTGTTTTTT
TRBJ2-3	TRBV5-1	-	TRBD2	CASTGQAGVVDTQYF	TGCGCCAGCACCGGGCAAGCGGGGGTGGTAGATACGCAGTATTTT
TRBJ1-2	TRBV30	-	-	CAWGGGVYGYTF	TGTGCCTGGGGCGGGGGCGTCTATGGCTACACCTTC
TRBJ2-7	TRBV13	-	TRBD2	CASSPTPSGSVYEQYF	TGTGCCAGCAGCCCCACGCCTAGCGGGAGTGTCTACGAGCAGTACTTC
TRBJ1-2	TRBV7-2	-	-	CASSLDPSYGYTF	TGTGCCAGCAGCTTAGACCCGAGCTATGGCTACACCTTC
TRBJ2-2	TRBV7-3	-	-	CASSLSGDLRTGELFF	TGTGCCAGCAGCTTATCAGGGGACCTTCGCACCGGGGAGCTGTTTTTT
TRBJ2-7	TRBV28	-	TRBD2	CASRGRDRPSYEQYF	TGTGCCAGCAGAGGGAGGGATCGCCCGTCCTACGAGCAGTACTTC
TRBJ1-1	TRBV18	once	-	CASSTSRVAFF	TGTGCCAGCTCAACAAGCAGGGTGGCTTTCTTT
TRBJ2-5	TRBV28	-	-	CAAGQGGGETQYF	TGTGCCGCCGGACAGGGAGGGGGTGAGACCCAGTACTTC
TRBJ1-3	TRBV2	-	TRBD1	CASSKWTGPLSGNTIYF	TGTGCCAGCAGTAAATGGACAGGGCCCCTCTCTGGAAACACCATATATTTT
TRBJ2-5	TRBV5-1	once	-	CASSLRRRPGLSQETQYF	TGCGCCAGCAGCTTAAGGCGTCGCCCCGGACTTAGCCAAGAGACCCAGTACTTC
TRBJ1-6	TRBV5-1	-	-	CASSLEQYNSPLHF	TGCGCCAGCAGCTTGGAACAGTATAATTCACCCCTCCACTTT
TRBJ1-1	TRBV11-2	-	TRBD1	CASSSTGGNTEAFF	TGTGCCAGCAGCTCGACAGGGGGGAACACTGAAGCTTTCTTT
TRBJ1-5	TRBV28	-	-	CASSSTSNQPQHF	TGTGCCAGCAGTTCGACATCCAATCAGCCCCAGCATTTT
TRBJ1-6	TRBV18	-	-	CASSPRQVSQDPLHF	TGTGCCAGCTCACCCCGACAGGTCTCCCAAGATCCCCTCCACTTT
TRBJ2-2	TRBV12-5	-	-	CASGLELALNTGELFF	TGTGCTAGTGGTTTGGAACTAGCCTTGAACACCGGGGAGCTGTTTTTT
TRBJ1-1	TRBV2	-	TRBD1	CASTLTGIYTEAFF	TGTGCCAGCACCTTGACAGGGATATACACTGAAGCTTTCTTT
TRBJ1-6	TRBV18	-	TRBD1	CASSSMTGPNSPLHF	TGTGCCAGCTCATCGATGACAGGGCCCAATTCACCCCTCCACTTT
TRBJ2-3	TRBV29-1	-	TRBD1	CSVFLGDSVFDTQYF	TGCAGCGTTTTCCTCGGGGACAGCGTTTTCGATACGCAGTATTTT